A single T cell receptor (beta chain) is shown here with its context. The sample belongs to a study of CD4 T cell repertoires in COVID-19. V lost 1 base, J lost 1 base, and 19 bases stayed unmatched. Germline-derived CDR1 and CDR2 are SGHRS and YFSETQ. The CDR3 is 20 amino acids. Produced via immunoSEQ multiplex PCR; TCRdb's table is partial and in-frame only. The sample carries some 80,000 clones, 83% recorded once. This chain joins TRBV5-1 and TRBJ2-5; 7 nucleotides line up with TRBD2. This receptor was obtained from a human donor who had COVID-19. Material: CD4+ T cells from peripheral blood, obtained after recovery from COVID-19. CDR3 protein: CASSLFGLSSGGTRQETQYF. DNA of the CDR3: TGCGCCAGCAGCTTGTTTGGGCTCTCTAGCGGAGGAACCCGCCAAGAGACCCAGTACTTC.